This T cell receptor (beta chain) emerged from a study of blood T cells in healthy people across ages (dated by TCRdb to between 2014 and 2017). Describing the broader study: In model experiments, template switching captured about one uniquely barcoded TCR beta cDNA molecule for every two T cells. The study measured age-related changes in TCR beta repertoire diversity using deep sequencing normalized with unique cDNA molecular identifiers. Donors were grouped into four age groups: young (average roughly 15 years), middle-aged (39), aged (about 59) and long-lived (about 89). To avoid experimental bias, donors of different ages were distributed randomly across sequencing lanes. Using the same blood draw, the study looked at two additional independent replicas of 1 million unique cDNA reads for two donors, one aged 18 to 30 and the other aged 80 or older. The paper as a whole reports these results and caveats: Compared with the aged group, more naive CD4+ T cells, fewer expanded clones and increased TCR diversity were shown by the long-lived group, suggesting age selection. Observed TCR beta diversity per million T cells fell roughly linearly with age, and a significant reduction was already apparent by age about 38. Total diversity estimates from one million sequenced T cells were considered lower bounds and underestimates. Conclusive comparison of naive and antigen-experienced compartments was prevented by the profiling of bulk unsorted PBMCs. The CMV infection status of donors was not known, potentially confounding age-related changes in expanded clonotypes. The percentage of naive T cells measured by flow cytometry correlated strongly with observed TCR beta diversity.

Note on this clonotype: Its binding antigen is unknown. No base quality values were provided; no much bigger clone lies one nucleotide off.

Preparation of the library involved 5' RACE. The reads were generated on an Illumina HiSeq 2500. A second PCR of roughly 6 to 12 cycles was run with a J-beta primer mix and a sample-barcoded 5' primer. A unique molecular identifier was introduced onto each TCR beta cDNA molecule by a template-switch 5' adaptor carrying 12 random nucleotides. At least 3 million CDR3-containing paired-end reads were obtained from each sample. The Mint cDNA synthesis kit, primed by a TRBC-specific oligonucleotide, was used to synthesize first-strand cDNA from all RNA. After uracil-DNA glycosylase treatment, a first 18-cycle PCR used universal primers M1SS and BC2_uni_R on all cDNA. In the original analysis: For normalization, 1 million high-quality reads were randomly selected from each sample, with every read carrying a distinct molecular identifier. Reads sharing molecular identifiers were discarded rather than binned into consensus sequences. MiTCR, run with a Q25 quality threshold and the strictest error-elimination algorithm, handled CDR3 identification, clonotype clustering and error correction. Lower-bound total TCR beta diversity was estimated with a nonparametric unseen species model using Euler transformation. Through fastp at Q25 and MiXCR, TCRdb rebuilt clones from the public reads, retaining in-frame beta chains. Every CDR3 protein is listed once, alongside the most common genes and DNA of its rows. The authors' filters were not applied to this entry. This sample lists hundreds of thousands of distinct CDR3 sequences; around 43% were detected once. The ten largest make up about a fifth of the sample.

CDR1 MGHRA and CDR2 YSYEKL were looked up in the germline V gene. CDR3 length: 13 amino acids, cysteine to phenylalanine. The read is trimmed to its CDR3 DNA, 39 bases read in frame from base 1. A distance of 13 bases separates the germline ends of V and J, which lose 0 bases and 11 bases respectively. The donors were roughly 40 Caucasian individuals from Russia, aged 6 to 90 years, who were systemically healthy. About 9.8 milliliters of peripheral blood were drawn from each donor into EDTA-treated Vacutainer tubes. PBMCs were isolated by Ficoll-Paque density-gradient centrifugation, with at least 7 million obtained per sample. Trizol reagent was used to extract total RNA from PBMCs, with at least 6 micrograms per sample. For every donor, an aliquot of PBMCs went through flow cytometry to measure the percentages of naive CD45RAhigh/CD27high T cells.

The clonotype comes from a man aged 55 to 70 in good health. The chain links TRBV4-1 with TRBJ2-5, with TRBD2 tentatively as D gene (5 bases match). The specimen was blood. The CDR3 corresponds to CASSQERKWEQYF. The DNA is as follows: TGCGCCAGCAGCCAAGAAAGAAAATGGGAGCAGTACTTC.